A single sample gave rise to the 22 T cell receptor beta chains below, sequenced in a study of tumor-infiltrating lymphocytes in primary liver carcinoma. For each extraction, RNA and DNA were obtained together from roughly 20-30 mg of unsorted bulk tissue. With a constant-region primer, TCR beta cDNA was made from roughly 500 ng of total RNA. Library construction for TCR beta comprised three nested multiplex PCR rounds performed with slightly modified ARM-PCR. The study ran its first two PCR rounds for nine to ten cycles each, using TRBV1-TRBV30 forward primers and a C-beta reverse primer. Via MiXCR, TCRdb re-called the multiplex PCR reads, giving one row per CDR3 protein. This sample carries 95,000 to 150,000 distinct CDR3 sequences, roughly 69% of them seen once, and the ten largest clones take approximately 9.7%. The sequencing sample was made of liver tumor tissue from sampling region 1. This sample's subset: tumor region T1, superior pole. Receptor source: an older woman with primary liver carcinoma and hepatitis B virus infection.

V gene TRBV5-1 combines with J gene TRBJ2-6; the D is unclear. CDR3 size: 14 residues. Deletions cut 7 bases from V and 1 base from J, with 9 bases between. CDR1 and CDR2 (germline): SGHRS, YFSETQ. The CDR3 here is CASRHVSGANVLTF. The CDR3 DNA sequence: TGCGCCAGCCGACATGTGTCTGGGGCCAACGTCCTGACTTTC.

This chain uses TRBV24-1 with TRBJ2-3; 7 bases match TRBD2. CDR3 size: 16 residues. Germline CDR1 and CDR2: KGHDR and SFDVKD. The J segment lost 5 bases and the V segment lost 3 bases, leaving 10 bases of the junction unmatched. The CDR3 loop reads CATSDTTSRSQDTQYF. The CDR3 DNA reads TGTGCCACCAGTGATACGACTAGCAGGAGTCAAGATACGCAGTATTTT.

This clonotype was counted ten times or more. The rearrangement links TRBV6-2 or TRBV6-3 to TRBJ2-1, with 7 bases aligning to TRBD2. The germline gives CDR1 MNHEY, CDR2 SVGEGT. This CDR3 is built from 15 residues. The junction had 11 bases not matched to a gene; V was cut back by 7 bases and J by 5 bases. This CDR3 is CASTDRRESHNEQFF. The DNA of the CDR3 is TGTGCCAGCACCGATCGGCGGGAGTCCCACAATGAGCAGTTCTTC.

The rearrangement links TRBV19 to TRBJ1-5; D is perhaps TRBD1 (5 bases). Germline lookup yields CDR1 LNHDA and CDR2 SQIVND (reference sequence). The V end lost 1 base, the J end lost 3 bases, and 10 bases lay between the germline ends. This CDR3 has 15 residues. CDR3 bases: TGTGCCAGTAGTATAGGCGCAGGGCACAATCAGCCCCAGCATTTT. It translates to CASSIGAGHNQPQHF. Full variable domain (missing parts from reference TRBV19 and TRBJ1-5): DGGITQSPKYLFRKEGQNVTLSCEQNLNHDAMYWYRQDPGQGLRLIYYSQIVNDFQKGDIAEGYSVSREKKESFPLTVTSAQKNPTAFYLCASSIGAGHNQPQHFGDGTRLSIL.

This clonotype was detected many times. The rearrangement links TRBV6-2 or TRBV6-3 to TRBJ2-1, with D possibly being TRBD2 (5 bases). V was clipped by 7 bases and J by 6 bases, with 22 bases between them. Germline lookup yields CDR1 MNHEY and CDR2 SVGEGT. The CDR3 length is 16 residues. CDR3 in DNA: TGTGCCAGCACCAAGCGGCCGACACCCCCGCGCAATGAGCAGTTCTTC. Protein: CASTKRPTPPRNEQFF.

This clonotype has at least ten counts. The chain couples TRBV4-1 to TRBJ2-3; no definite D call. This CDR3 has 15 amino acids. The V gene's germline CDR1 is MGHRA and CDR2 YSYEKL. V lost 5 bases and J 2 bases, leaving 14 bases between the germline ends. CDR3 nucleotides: TGCGCCAGCAGCGTCGGGTTTGCTAACACAGATACGCAGTATTTT. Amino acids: CASSVGFANTDTQYF.

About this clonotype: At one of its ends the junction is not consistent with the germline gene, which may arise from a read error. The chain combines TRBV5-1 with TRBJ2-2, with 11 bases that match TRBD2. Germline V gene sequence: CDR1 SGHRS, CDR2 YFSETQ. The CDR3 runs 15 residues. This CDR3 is CTSKTTSGTNGELFF. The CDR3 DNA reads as TGCACCAGCAAGACGACTAGCGGGACTAACGGGGAGCTGTTTTTT.

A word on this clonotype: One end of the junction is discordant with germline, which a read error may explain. The CDR3 DNA reads TGTGCCAGCACCATTCCCCAGGGGTATAGCTCTGGGGCCAACGTCCCGACTTTC. Its translation: CASTIPQGYSSGANVPTF. The gene calls are TRBV5-5 and TRBJ2-6, with a possible D match to TRBD1 (6 bases). This CDR3 has 18 residues. Germline V gene sequence: CDR1 SGHKS, CDR2 YYEKEE (reference sequence).

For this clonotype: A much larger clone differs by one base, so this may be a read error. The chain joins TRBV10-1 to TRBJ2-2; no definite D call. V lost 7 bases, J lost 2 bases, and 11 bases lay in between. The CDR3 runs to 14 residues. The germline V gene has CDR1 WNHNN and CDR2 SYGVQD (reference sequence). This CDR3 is CASNVARNTGELFF. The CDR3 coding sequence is TGCGCCAGCAATGTGGCCAGAAACACCGGGGAGCTGTTTTTT.

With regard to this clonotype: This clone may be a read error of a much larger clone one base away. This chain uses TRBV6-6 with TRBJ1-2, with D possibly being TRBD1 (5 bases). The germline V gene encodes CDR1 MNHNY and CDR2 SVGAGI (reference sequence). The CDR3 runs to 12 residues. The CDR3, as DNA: TGTGCCAGCACCAGGGACTCCTATGGCGACACCTTC. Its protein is CASTRDSYGDTF.

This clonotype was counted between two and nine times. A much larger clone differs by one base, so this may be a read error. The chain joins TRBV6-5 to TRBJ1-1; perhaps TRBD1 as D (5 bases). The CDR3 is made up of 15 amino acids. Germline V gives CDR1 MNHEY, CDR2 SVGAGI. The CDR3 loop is CASSYAGGVATEALF. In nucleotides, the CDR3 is TGTGCCAGCAGTTACGCCGGGGGAGTTGCCACTGAAGCTCTCTTT.

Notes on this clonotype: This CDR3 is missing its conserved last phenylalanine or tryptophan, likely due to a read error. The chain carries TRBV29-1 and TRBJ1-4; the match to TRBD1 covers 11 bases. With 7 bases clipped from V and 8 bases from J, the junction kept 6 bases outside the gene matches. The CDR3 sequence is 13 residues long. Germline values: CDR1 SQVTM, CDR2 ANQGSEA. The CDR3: CSATGTGGEKLFS. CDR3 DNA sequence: TGCAGCGCGACCGGGACAGGGGGAGAAAAACTGTTTTCT.

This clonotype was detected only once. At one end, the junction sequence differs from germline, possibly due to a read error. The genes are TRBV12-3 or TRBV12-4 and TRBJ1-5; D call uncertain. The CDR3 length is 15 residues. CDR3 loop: CTSRPDGISNQPQHF. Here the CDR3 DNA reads TGTACCAGCCGTCCCGACGGGATTAGCAATCAGCCCCAGCATTTT.

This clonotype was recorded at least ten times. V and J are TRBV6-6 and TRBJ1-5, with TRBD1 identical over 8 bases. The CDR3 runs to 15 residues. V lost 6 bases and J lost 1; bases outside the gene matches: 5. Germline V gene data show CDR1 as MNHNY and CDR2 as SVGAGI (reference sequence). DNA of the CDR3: TGTGCCAGCAGCCCCGGACAGGGCAGCAATCAGCCCCAGCATTTT. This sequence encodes CASSPGQGSNQPQHF.

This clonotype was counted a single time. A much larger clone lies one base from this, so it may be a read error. The CDR3 DNA sequence: TGTGCCAGCGATCAGGGTGTTGAAAAACTGTTTTTT. It encodes CASDQGVEKLFF. The V gene is TRBV6-1, the J gene TRBJ1-4; maybe TRBD1 (5 bases). With 8 bases removed from V and 7 bases from J, the gap between germline ends came to 11 bases. Germline lookup yields CDR1 MNHNS and CDR2 SASEGT. The CDR3 length is 12 residues.

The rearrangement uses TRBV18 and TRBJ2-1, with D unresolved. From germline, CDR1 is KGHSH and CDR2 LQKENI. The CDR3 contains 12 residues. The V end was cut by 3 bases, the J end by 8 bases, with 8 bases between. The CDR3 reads CASSPSPHEQFF. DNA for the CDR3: TGTGCCAGCTCACCCAGCCCCCATGAGCAGTTCTTC.

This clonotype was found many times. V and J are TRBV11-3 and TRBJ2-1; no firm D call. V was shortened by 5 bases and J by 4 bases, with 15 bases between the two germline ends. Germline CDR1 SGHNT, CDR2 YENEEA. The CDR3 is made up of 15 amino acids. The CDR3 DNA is TGTGCCAGCAGCCTAGGCCTACGACTTTACAATGAGCAGTTCTTC. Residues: CASSLGLRLYNEQFF.

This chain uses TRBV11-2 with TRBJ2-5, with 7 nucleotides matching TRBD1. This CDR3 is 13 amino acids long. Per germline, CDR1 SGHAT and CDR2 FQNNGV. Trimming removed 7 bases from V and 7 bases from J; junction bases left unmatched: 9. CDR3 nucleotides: TGTGCCAGCAACCGGGACAGAGAAGCGACCCAGTACTTC. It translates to CASNRDREATQYF.

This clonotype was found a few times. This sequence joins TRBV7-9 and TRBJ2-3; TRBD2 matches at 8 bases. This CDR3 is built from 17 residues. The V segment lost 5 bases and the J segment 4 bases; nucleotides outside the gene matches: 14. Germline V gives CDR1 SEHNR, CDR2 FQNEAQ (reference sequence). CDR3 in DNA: TGTGCCAGCAGCACTCCGACGGGAGGGCGTCGAGCAGATACGCAGTATTTT. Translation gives CASSTPTGGRRADTQYF.

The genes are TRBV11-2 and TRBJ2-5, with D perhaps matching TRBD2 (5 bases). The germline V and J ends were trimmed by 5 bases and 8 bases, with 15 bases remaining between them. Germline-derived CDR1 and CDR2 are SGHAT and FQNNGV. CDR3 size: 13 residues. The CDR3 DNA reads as TGTGCCAGCAGCCCCAAGGGAGACACCACCCAGTACTTC. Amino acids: CASSPKGDTTQYF.

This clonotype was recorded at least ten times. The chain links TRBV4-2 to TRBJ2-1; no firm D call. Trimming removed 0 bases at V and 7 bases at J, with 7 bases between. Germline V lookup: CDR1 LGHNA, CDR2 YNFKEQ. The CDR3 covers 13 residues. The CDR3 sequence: CASSQEYRNEQFF. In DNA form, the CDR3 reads TGTGCCAGCAGCCAAGAATATAGGAATGAGCAGTTCTTC.

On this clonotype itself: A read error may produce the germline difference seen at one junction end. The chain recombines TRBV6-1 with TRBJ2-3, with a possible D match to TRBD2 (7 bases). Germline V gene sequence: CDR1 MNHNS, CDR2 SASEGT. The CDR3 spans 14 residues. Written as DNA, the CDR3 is TGTGCCAGCAGACATGGGGGGGACACAGATACGCAGTACTTT. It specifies CASRHGGDTDTQYF.